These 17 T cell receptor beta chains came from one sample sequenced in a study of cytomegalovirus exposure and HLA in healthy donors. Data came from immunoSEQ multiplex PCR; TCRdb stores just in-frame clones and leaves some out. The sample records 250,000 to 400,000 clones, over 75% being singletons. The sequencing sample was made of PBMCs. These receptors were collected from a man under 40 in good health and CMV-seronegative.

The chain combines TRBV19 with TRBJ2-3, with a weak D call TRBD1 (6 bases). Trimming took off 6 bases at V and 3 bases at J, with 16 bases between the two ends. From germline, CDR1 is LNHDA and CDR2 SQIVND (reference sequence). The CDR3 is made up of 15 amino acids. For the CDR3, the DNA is TGTGCCAGTAGGGCCCCCGGACAGCGGACAGATACGCAGTATTTT. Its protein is CASRAPGQRTDTQYF.

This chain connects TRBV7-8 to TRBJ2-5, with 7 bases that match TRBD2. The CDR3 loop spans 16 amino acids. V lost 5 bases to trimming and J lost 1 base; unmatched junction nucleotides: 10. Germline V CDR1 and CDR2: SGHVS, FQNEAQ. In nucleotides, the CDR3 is TGTGCCAGCAGCACCCCGACTAGCTCCCGCCAAGAGACCCAGTACTTC. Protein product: CASSTPTSSRQETQYF.

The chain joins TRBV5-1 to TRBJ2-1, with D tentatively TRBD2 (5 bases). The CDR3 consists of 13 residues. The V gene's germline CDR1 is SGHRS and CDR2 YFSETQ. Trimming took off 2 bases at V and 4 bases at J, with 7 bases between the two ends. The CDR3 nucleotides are TGCGCCAGCAGCTTTGGACTTTACAATGAGCAGTTCTTC. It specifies CASSFGLYNEQFF.

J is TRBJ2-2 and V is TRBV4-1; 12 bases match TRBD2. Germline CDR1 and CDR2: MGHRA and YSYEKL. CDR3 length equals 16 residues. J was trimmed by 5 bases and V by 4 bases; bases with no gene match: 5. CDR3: CASSRTSGGYTGELFF. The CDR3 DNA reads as TGCGCCAGCAGCCGTACTAGCGGGGGGTATACCGGGGAGCTGTTTTTT.

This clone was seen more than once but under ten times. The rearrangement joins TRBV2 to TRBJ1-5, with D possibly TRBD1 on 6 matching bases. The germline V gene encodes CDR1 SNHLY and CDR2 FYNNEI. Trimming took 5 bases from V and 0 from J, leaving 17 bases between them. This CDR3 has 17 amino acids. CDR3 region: CASSSGQDSYSNQPQHF. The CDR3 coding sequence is TGTGCCAGCAGTTCGGGACAAGACTCGTATAGCAATCAGCCCCAGCATTTT. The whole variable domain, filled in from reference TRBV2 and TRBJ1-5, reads EPEVTQTPSHQVTQMGQEVILRCVPISNHLYFYWYRQILGQKVEFLVSFYNNEISEKSEIFDDQFSVERPDGSNFTLKIRSTKLEDSAMYFCASSSGQDSYSNQPQHFGDGTRLSIL.

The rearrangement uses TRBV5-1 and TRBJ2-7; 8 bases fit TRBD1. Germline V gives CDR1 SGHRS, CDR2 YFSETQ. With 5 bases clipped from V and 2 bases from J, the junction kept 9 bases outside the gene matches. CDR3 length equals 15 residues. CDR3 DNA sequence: TGCGCCAGCAGTCCGAACAGGGGGACCACCTACGAGCAGTACTTC. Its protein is CASSPNRGTTYEQYF.

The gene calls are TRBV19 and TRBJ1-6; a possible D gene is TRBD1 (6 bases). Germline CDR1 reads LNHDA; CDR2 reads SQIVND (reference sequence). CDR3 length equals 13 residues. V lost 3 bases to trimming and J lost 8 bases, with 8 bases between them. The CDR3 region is CASSIPGDSPLHF. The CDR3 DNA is TGTGCCAGTAGTATCCCAGGGGATTCACCCCTCCACTTT.

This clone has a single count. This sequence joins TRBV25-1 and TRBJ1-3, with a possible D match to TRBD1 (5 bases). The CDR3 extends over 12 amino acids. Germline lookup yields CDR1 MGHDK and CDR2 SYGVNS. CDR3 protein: CATGEPGNTIYF. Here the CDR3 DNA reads TGTGCGACGGGGGAGCCAGGAAACACCATATATTTT.

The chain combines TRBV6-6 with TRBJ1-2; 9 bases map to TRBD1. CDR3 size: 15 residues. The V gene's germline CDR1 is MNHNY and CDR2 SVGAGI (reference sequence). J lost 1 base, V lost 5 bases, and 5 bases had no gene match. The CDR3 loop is CASSASDRGNYGYTF. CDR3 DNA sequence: TGTGCCAGCAGTGCGTCGGACAGGGGTAACTATGGCTACACCTTC.

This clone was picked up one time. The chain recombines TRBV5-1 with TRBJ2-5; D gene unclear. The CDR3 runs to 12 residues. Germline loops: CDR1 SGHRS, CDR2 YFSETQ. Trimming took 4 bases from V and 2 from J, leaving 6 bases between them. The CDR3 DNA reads TGCGCCAGCAGCAGAACTCAAGAGACCCAGTACTTC. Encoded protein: CASSRTQETQYF.

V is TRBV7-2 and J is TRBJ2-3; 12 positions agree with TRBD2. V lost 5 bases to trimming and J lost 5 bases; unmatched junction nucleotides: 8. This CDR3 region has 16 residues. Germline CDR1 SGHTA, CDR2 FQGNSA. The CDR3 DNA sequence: TGTGCCAGCAGCCCCCGGACTAGCGGGGAGGGAGATACGCAGTATTTT. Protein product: CASSPRTSGEGDTQYF.

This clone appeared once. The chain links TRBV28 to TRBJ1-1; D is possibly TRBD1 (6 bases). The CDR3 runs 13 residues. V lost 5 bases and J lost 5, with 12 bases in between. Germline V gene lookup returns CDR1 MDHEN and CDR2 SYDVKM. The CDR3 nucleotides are TGTGCCAGCAGTCCGGGGGGGCGGACTGAAGCTTTCTTT. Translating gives CASSPGGRTEAFF. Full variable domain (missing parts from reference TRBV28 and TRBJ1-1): DVKVTQSSRYLVKRTGEKVFLECVQDMDHENMFWYRQDPGLGLRLIYFSYDVKMKEKGDIPEGYSVSREKKERFSLILESASTNQTSMYLCASSPGGRTEAFFGQGTRLTVV.

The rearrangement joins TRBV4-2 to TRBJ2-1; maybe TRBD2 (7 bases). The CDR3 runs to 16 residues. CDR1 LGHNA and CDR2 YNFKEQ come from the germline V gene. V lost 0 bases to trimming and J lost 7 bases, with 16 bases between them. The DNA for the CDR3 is TGTGCCAGCAGCCAAGACAAGGGGGGGGGTTGGAATGAGCAGTTCTTC. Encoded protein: CASSQDKGGGWNEQFF.

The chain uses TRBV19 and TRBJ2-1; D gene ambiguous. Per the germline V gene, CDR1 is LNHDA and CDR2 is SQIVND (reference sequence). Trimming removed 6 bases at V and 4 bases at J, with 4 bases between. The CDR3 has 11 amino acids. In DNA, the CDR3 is TGTGCCAGTAGACTGTACAATGAGCAGTTCTTC. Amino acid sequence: CASRLYNEQFF.

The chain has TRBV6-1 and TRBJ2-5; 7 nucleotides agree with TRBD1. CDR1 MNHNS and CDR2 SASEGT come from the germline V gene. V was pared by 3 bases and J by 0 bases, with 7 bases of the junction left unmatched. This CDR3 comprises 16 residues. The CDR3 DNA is TGTGCCAGCAGTGACAGGGACAGTGGATACCAAGAGACCCAGTACTTC. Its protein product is CASSDRDSGYQETQYF.

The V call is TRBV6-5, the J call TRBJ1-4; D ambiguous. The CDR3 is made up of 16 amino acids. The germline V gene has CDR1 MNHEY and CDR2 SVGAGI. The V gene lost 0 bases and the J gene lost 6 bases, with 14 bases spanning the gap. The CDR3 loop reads CASSYSREGIDEKLFF. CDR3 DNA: TGTGCCAGCAGTTACTCGAGGGAGGGTATCGATGAAAAACTGTTTTTT.

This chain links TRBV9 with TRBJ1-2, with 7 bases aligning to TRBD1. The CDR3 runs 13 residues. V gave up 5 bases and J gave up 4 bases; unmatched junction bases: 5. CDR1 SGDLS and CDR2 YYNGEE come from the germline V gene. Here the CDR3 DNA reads TGTGCCAGCAGTTCAGACAGGGTCTATGGCTACACCTTC. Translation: CASSSDRVYGYTF.